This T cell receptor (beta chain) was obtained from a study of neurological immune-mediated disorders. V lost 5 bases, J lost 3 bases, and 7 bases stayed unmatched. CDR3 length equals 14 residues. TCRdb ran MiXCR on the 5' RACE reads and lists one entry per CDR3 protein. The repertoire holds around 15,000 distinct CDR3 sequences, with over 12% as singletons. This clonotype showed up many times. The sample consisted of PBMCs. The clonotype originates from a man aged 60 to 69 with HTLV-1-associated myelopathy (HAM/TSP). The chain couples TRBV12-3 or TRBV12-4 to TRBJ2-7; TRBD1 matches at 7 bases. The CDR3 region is CASSRQGQLYEQYF. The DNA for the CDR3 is TGTGCCAGCAGTCGACAGGGACAACTCTACGAGCAGTACTTC.